Below are 21 T cell receptor beta chains sequenced from a single sample in a study of technical replicates of blood from a few donors. This table comes from immunoSEQ multiplex PCR, and its TCRdb copy is limited to in-frame clones, with some not included. The table records about 94,000 clones, more than 90% of them present only once. The sequenced material came from T cells isolated from PBMCs. The receptors shown here come from a human donor in good health.

This chain connects TRBV19 to TRBJ2-3; 7 bases fit TRBD2. The CDR3 length is 14 residues. Trimming at V came to 5 bases and at J to 2 bases, leaving 4 bases not matched to a gene. Germline V gives CDR1 LNHDA, CDR2 SQIVND (reference sequence). CDR3 region: CASSVGLLTDTQYF. The CDR3 DNA reads TGTGCCAGTAGTGTGGGACTACTCACAGATACGCAGTATTTT.

This clone was recorded once. This sequence joins TRBV20-1 and TRBJ2-3; 7 nucleotides agree with TRBD1. V lost 8 bases to trimming and J lost 3 bases; unmatched junction nucleotides: 2. This CDR3 is 11 amino acids long. Looked up from germline, CDR1 is DFQATT and CDR2 is SNEGSKA (reference sequence). CDR3 in amino acids: CSLTGTDTQYF. The CDR3, as DNA: TGCAGTTTGACAGGGACAGATACGCAGTATTTT.

The V gene is TRBV28, the J gene TRBJ1-5; D unresolved. The CDR3 contains 13 residues. Germline CDR1 MDHEN, CDR2 SYDVKM. V was pared by 3 bases and J by 4 bases, with 7 bases between. The CDR3: CASSFGLNQPQHF. The CDR3 region has the DNA TGTGCCAGCAGTTTTGGGCTTAATCAGCCCCAGCATTTT.

The rearrangement links TRBV6-5 to TRBJ1-2; D is uncertain. The length of the CDR3 is 16 residues. V dropped 3 bases and J dropped 4 bases, with 18 bases sitting between them. Germline CDR1 reads MNHEY; CDR2 reads SVGAGI. CDR3 sequence (DNA): TGTGCCAGCAGTTATGGGGAGGCACCGGGCCTCTATGGCTACACCTTC. It codes for CASSYGEAPGLYGYTF.

The rearrangement joins TRBV5-4 to TRBJ1-2; perhaps TRBD1 as D (6 bases). Germline CDR1 SGHNT, CDR2 YYREEE (reference sequence). The ends were cut back, 4 bases at V and 1 base at J, with 14 bases in the middle. This CDR3 region has 15 residues. CDR3 coding DNA: TGTGCCAGCAGCCTTAACAGGGAGGGTAACTATGGCTACACCTTC. Translating gives CASSLNREGNYGYTF.

The chain combines TRBV5-1 with TRBJ2-3; 7 bases are shared with TRBD1. Looked up from germline, CDR1 is SGHRS and CDR2 is YFSETQ. The CDR3 has 13 residues. With 7 bases clipped from V and 3 bases from J, the junction kept 5 bases outside the gene matches. The CDR3 region is CASLSTGTDTQYF. The DNA of the CDR3 is TGCGCCAGCTTGTCGACAGGGACAGATACGCAGTATTTT.

This rearrangement joins TRBV10-3 to TRBJ2-3, with TRBD1 as a possible D gene (5 bases). The V gene's germline CDR1 is ENHRY and CDR2 SYGVKD. Trimming cost V 4 bases and J 0 bases, with 11 bases left between them. The CDR3 contains 15 residues. The CDR3 coding sequence is TGTGCCATCAGTGTGGAACAGGTTAGCACAGATACGCAGTATTTT. Residues: CAISVEQVSTDTQYF.

The chain recombines TRBV27 with TRBJ2-6, with D unresolved. Trimming removed 0 bases at V and 0 bases at J, with 3 bases between. The CDR3 is 15 residues long. Germline values: CDR1 MNHEY, CDR2 SMNVEV (reference sequence). The CDR3 sequence: CASSLSLSGANVLTF. CDR3 nucleotides: TGTGCCAGCAGTTTATCCCTCTCTGGGGCCAACGTCCTGACTTTC. The variable domain in full, completed from reference TRBV27 and TRBJ2-6, reads EAQVTQNPRYLITVTGKKLTVTCSQNMNHEYMSWYRQDPGLGLRQIYYSMNVEVTDKGDVPEGYKVSRKEKRNFPLILESPSPNQTSLYFCASSLSLSGANVLTFGAGSRLTVL.

The CDR3 DNA reads TGTGCCAGCAGCCCGTGGTCTAGCGGTAACAATGAGCAGTTCTTC. Translated: CASSPWSSGNNEQFF. The V call is TRBV7-9, the J call TRBJ2-1; TRBD2 aligns across 7 bases. V gave up 5 bases and J gave up 5 bases; unmatched junction bases: 9. The germline V gene has CDR1 SEHNR and CDR2 FQNEAQ (reference sequence). The CDR3 contains 15 residues.

DNA of the CDR3: TGTGCCAGCAGTTTTCGCCAGTTCTCCTACGAGCAGTACTTC. Encoded protein: CASSFRQFSYEQYF. V and J are TRBV27 and TRBJ2-7; D gene ambiguous. From germline, CDR1 is MNHEY and CDR2 SMNVEV (reference sequence). The length of the CDR3 is 14 residues. V lost 3 bases and J lost 0, with 9 bases in between.

This clone was observed a single time. The chain recombines TRBV18 with TRBJ2-1; 10 bases line up with TRBD2. Germline values: CDR1 KGHSH, CDR2 LQKENI. This CDR3 has 15 amino acids. V gave up 2 bases and J gave up 6 bases; unmatched junction bases: 4. The CDR3 DNA sequence: TGTGCCAGCTCACCATCTAGCGGGGGTCGCAATGAGCAGTTCTTC. Its translation: CASSPSSGGRNEQFF.

A word on this clone: In the same sample, other DNA sequences code for this CDR3. This rearrangement joins TRBV4-1 to TRBJ2-7; D remains unclear. Trimming left V 1 base short and J 3 bases short, with 7 bases between. Germline-derived CDR1 and CDR2 are MGHRA and YSYEKL. CDR3 size: 13 residues. The CDR3 spells CASSQGSGYEQYF. The CDR3 region has the DNA TGCGCCAGCAGCCAAGGGAGTGGCTACGAGCAGTACTTC.

The rearrangement uses TRBV5-5 and TRBJ1-2, with 7 nucleotides matching TRBD1. CDR3 length equals 15 residues. With 0 bases clipped from V and 3 bases from J, the junction kept 5 bases outside the gene matches. CDR1 SGHKS and CDR2 YYEKEE come from the germline V gene (reference sequence). CDR3 amino acids: CASSLATGDDYGYTF. In DNA form, the CDR3 reads TGTGCCAGCAGCTTGGCCACAGGGGATGACTATGGCTACACCTTC.

This clone was found once. J is TRBJ2-7 and V is TRBV7-8, with D unclear. Germline V gene lookup returns CDR1 SGHVS and CDR2 FQNEAQ. Trimming pared 3 bases from V and 2 bases from J, leaving 5 bases between. This CDR3 comprises 12 residues. The CDR3 DNA reads TGTGCCAGCAGCTTGGAGCCCTACGAGCAGTACTTC. Protein: CASSLEPYEQYF. Looking up the rest from reference TRBV7-8 and TRBJ2-7 gives the full variable domain: GAGVSQSPRYKVAKRGQDVALRCDPISGHVSLFWYQQALGQGPEFLTYFQNEAQLDKSGLPSDRFFAERPEGSVSTLKIQRTQQEDSAVYLCASSLEPYEQYFGPGTRLTVT.

The rearrangement uses TRBV10-2 and TRBJ1-3; D gene unclear. Germline CDR1 reads WSHSY; CDR2 reads SAAADI. CDR3 length: 14 amino acids. Trimming pared 8 bases from V and 0 bases from J, leaving 11 bases between. CDR3 loop: CASAGGVSGNTIYF. CDR3 DNA: TGCGCCAGCGCTGGTGGAGTCTCTGGAAACACCATATATTTT.

The V and J genes are TRBV30 and TRBJ2-2, with TRBD1 matching 8 bases. The CDR3 length is 13 residues. V dropped 3 bases and J dropped 8; count of bases not matched to a gene: 5. Germline assignment: CDR1 GTSNPN and CDR2 SVGIG (reference sequence). For the CDR3, the DNA is TGTGCCTGGAGCCACAGGGGGACTGGGGAGCTGTTTTTT. This codes for CAWSHRGTGELFF.

This chain connects TRBV6-4 to TRBJ2-1, with 7 nucleotides matching TRBD2. Per germline, CDR1 MRHNA and CDR2 SNTAGT. The trim removed 5 bases at V and 6 bases at J, leaving 13 bases unmatched. CDR3 length: 16 residues. The CDR3 protein is CASSTYFQREGNEQFF. CDR3 coding DNA: TGTGCCAGCAGTACATATTTTCAGCGGGAAGGCAATGAGCAGTTCTTC.

The chain is built from TRBV30 and TRBJ1-4; 7 bases are a match to TRBD1. Unmatched junction bases numbered 4, after V lost 5 bases and J lost 4 bases. The CDR3 is 13 amino acids. Germline V lookup: CDR1 GTSNPN, CDR2 SVGIG (reference sequence). CDR3 sequence reads: CAWRGQVNEKLFF. The CDR3 DNA reads as TGTGCCTGGCGAGGACAGGTTAATGAAAAACTGTTTTTT.

This rearrangement joins TRBV5-1 to TRBJ2-5; TRBD1 aligns across 7 bases. Looked up from germline, CDR1 is SGHRS and CDR2 is YFSETQ. The CDR3 runs to 15 residues. J gave up 3 bases and V 4 bases, and 9 bases lay outside the gene matches. The CDR3 is CASSTSGTAKETQYF. CDR3 sequence (DNA): TGCGCCAGCAGCACATCCGGGACAGCGAAAGAGACCCAGTACTTC.

The rearrangement uses TRBV30 and TRBJ1-4; no clear D. Per the germline V gene, CDR1 is GTSNPN and CDR2 is SVGIG (reference sequence). Deletions cut 1 base from V and 8 bases from J, with 8 bases between. This CDR3 is built from 12 residues. CDR3 in DNA: TGTGCCTGGAGTGCCCGGGTGGAAAAACTGTTTTTT. Translation gives CAWSARVEKLFF.

The chain links TRBV7-8 to TRBJ2-1; 12 nucleotides match TRBD2. With V trimmed by 5 bases and J by 7 bases, 9 bases remained unmatched. The CDR3 has 16 amino acids. The germline gives CDR1 SGHVS, CDR2 FQNEAQ. The CDR3 coding sequence is TGTGCCAGCAGCGGCCTAGCGGGAGGGCCGGCGAATGAGCAGTTCTTC. Translated: CASSGLAGGPANEQFF.